This T cell receptor (beta chain) was retrieved from a study of blood T cell repertoires in COVID-19 (dated by TCRdb to between 2020 and 2021). About the full investigation: Samples from collaborators originated in the United States, Italy and Spain and spanned both the acute and convalescent phases of COVID-19. The prospective study material was composed of cDNA or gDNA derived from T cells, B-cell-depleted T cells, or PBMCs. Subjects who had been exposed to COVID-19, were actively infected with it, or had recovered from it provided the deeply sampled blood TCRbeta repertoires that made up the dataset. A freely available public database, intended as a resource for researchers studying the immune response to SARS-CoV-2, is where the repertoires were released. The samples were drawn from two sources: the first 160 participants of the ongoing ImmuneRACE study, and 1,000 to 1,500 subjects contributed by 6 global collaborators. The sample metadata nearly always contained a de-identified subject ID, COVID-19 status, age in years and sex. HLA class I and class II types, where available, came from metadata supplied by the sample provider rather than from assay-based typing. The investigation overall reported the following: The amount of clinical and demographic metadata varied by source and participant and was provided uncurated.

The immunoSEQ Assay, a bias-controlled multiplex PCR, was used to amplify TCRbeta CDR3 regions from genomic DNA. The authors' analysis ran thus. Nucleated cell counts per sample were estimated from amplification of reference gene primers within the assay. To quantify the absolute abundance of each unique TCRbeta CDR3 rearrangement, sequence reads were collapsed and filtered. For each sample, productive Simpson clonality was calculated by taking the square root of Simpson's diversity index across productive rearrangements. Held by TCRdb, this immuneACCESS table contains in-frame sequences only and omits some clones. Under half of the omission traces to an unresolved V gene where checked; the cause of the rest is unknown. From that table come the V and J calls and clone size; the DNA was used to work out D and trimming. This sample has some 77,000 clones in its table, and around 90% of those were observed once. Jointly, the top ten make up roughly 4.5% of the sample.

Collaborating institutions collected whole blood in K2EDTA tubes following their own protocols. For TCRbeta analysis, collaborator samples were shipped as frozen whole blood, as isolated PBMCs, or as DNA extracted from either sample type. The germline V gene provides CDR1 SGHRS and CDR2 YFSETQ. Counted from cysteine to phenylalanine, this CDR3 has 15 amino acids. Only the CDR3 part of the read is kept: 45 bases, read in frame from the first base. V loses 4 bases at its end and J loses 3 bases; junction bases beyond the gene matches: 7. Details on this clone: The antigen it recognizes is unknown. No qualities accompany the bases; no much larger clone lies one base away.

Material: peripheral blood. This clonotype was sampled from an elderly woman with active or convalescent COVID-19. The chain joins TRBV5-1 to TRBJ2-3; a stretch of 8 junction bases matches TRBD2. The DNA sequence follows: TGCGCCAGCAGCCTTACCGGGACTAGAACAGATACGCAGTATTTT. Its translation is CASSLTGTRTDTQYF.